A single sample gave rise to the 26 T cell receptor beta chains below, sequenced in a study of blood T cell repertoires in COVID-19. Produced via immunoSEQ multiplex PCR; TCRdb's table is partial and in-frame only. The data contain hundreds of thousands of clones, 80% to 95% of them singletons. Specimen: peripheral blood. The receptors were sampled from a man in his 60s with COVID-19, enrolled during active disease.

The rearrangement uses TRBV5-6 and TRBJ2-1, with 10 bases matching TRBD2. The germline CDR1 and CDR2 sequences are SGHDT and YYEEEE. CDR3 length equals 15 residues. The V gene end was trimmed by 2 bases and the J gene end by 5 bases; junction bases not matched to a gene: 4. CDR3 nucleotide sequence: TGTGCCAGCAGCTTCCGCCTAGCGGGAGACAATGAGCAGTTCTTC. Translated, it gives CASSFRLAGDNEQFF.

The genes are TRBV12-3 or TRBV12-4 and TRBJ1-5, with D unclear. V lost 3 bases and J 7 bases, leaving 10 bases between the germline ends. The CDR3 is 13 amino acids. The CDR3 DNA follows: TGTGCCAGCAGTTTCCGGGGAATCCAGCCCCAGCATTTT. This gives the protein CASSFRGIQPQHF.

This chain links TRBV3-1 (or the pseudogene TRBV3-2) with TRBJ1-5; no definite D call. Germline assignment: CDR1 LGHDT and CDR2 YNNKEL (reference sequence). This CDR3 has 13 residues. V lost 4 bases and J 4 bases, leaving 8 bases between the germline ends. The CDR3 DNA sequence: TGTGCCAGCAGCCTTCAGACAAATCAGCCCCAGCATTTT. Translated: CASSLQTNQPQHF.

J is TRBJ2-1 and V is TRBV7-2; maybe TRBD1 (5 bases). Germline V CDR1 and CDR2: SGHTA, FQGNSA. V lost 5 bases and J lost 7, with 12 bases in between. This CDR3 has 13 residues. The CDR3 nucleotides read TGTGCCAGCAGCACTCAGGGTTTTAATGAGCAGTTCTTC. Translation: CASSTQGFNEQFF.

The rearrangement joins TRBV30 to TRBJ2-6, with 10 nucleotides matching TRBD1. Germline CDR1 is GTSNPN and CDR2 is SVGIG (reference sequence). V shed 5 bases, J shed 1 base, and the junction held 5 bases outside the gene matches. The CDR3 runs 16 residues. The CDR3 region has the DNA TGTGCCTGGGTTGGGACAGGGGATTCTGGGGCCAACGTCCTGACTTTC. Protein sequence: CAWVGTGDSGANVLTF.

The chain is built from TRBV21-1 and TRBJ1-1; the listed D gene, TRBD1, was not tested against the DNA. TRBV21-1 represents a pseudogene. The CDR3 is 15 amino acids. This chain's CDR3 is CASSKGDNRDTEAFF. Here the CDR3 DNA reads TGTGCCAGCAGCAAAGGGGACAACAGGGATACTGAAGCTTTCTTT.

This clone has only a few counts. This rearrangement joins TRBV28 to TRBJ1-3, with TRBD1 identical over 7 bases. The CDR3 loop spans 16 amino acids. Trimming at V came to 6 bases and at J to 3 bases, leaving 11 bases not matched to a gene. Germline V CDR1 and CDR2: MDHEN, SYDVKM. In DNA form, the CDR3 reads TGTGCCAGCAGACTCCCGAGGGGGCTGGATGGAAACACCATATATTTT. This translates into CASRLPRGLDGNTIYF.

The genes are TRBV7-9 and TRBJ1-1; no clear D gene. Germline V CDR1 and CDR2: SEHNR, FQNEAQ (reference sequence). This CDR3 is 12 amino acids long. The V and J ends lost 5 bases and 6 bases respectively, with 10 bases between them. CDR3 in DNA: TGTGCCAGCAGCCCCCATCGAGCTGAAGCTTTCTTT. Its translation is CASSPHRAEAFF.

The V gene is TRBV21-1, the J gene TRBJ1-2; the DNA was not compared with TRBD1, the D call given in the table. TRBV21-1 counts as a pseudogene. The CDR3 spans 15 residues. The chain's CDR3 is CASSVSGAGFYGYTF. CDR3 nucleotide sequence: TGTGCCAGCAGCGTATCCGGAGCAGGGTTCTATGGCTACACCTTC.

The chain joins TRBV4-3 to TRBJ2-2, with D perhaps TRBD1 (5 bases). The CDR3 runs 16 residues. Trimming removed 1 base from V and 2 bases from J, with 11 bases in between. CDR1 is LGHNA, CDR2 YSLEER, per germline. CDR3 DNA sequence: TGCGCCAGCAGCCAAGGGCGGACACTTAACACCGGGGAGCTGTTTTTT. It translates to CASSQGRTLNTGELFF.

A single count supports this clone. The genes are TRBV27 and TRBJ2-1, with D possibly matching TRBD1 (8 bases). CDR1 is MNHEY and CDR2 is SMNVEV in the germline V gene (reference sequence). V was shortened by 6 bases and J by 4 bases, with 19 bases between the two germline ends. The CDR3 has 16 residues. This CDR3 reads CASRPEAGQVYNEQFF. The CDR3 region has the DNA TGTGCCAGCAGGCCAGAAGCGGGACAGGTATACAATGAGCAGTTCTTC.

The CDR3 spells CASAPAFF. The CDR3 nucleotides read TGTGCCAGCGCGCCAGCTTTCTTT. V usage is TRBV21-1 and J usage is TRBJ1-1. TRBV21-1 is a recognized pseudogene. There are 8 residues in the CDR3.

V gene TRBV7-9 combines with J gene TRBJ2-1, with 7 bases aligning to TRBD1. The V segment lost 3 bases and the J segment 0 bases; nucleotides outside the gene matches: 2. The germline gives CDR1 SEHNR, CDR2 FQNEAQ (reference sequence). There are 15 residues in the CDR3. The CDR3 loop reads CASSFYRGSYNEQFF. CDR3 bases: TGTGCCAGCAGCTTTTACAGGGGCTCCTACAATGAGCAGTTCTTC.

The rearrangement uses TRBV3-1 (or the pseudogene TRBV3-2) and TRBJ1-6, with D perhaps TRBD1 (6 bases). V lost 1 base, J lost 8 bases, and 21 bases lay in between. CDR1 LGHDT and CDR2 YNNKEL come from the germline V gene (reference sequence). The CDR3 is 18 amino acids. This CDR3 is CASSQGFLGPGQDSPLHF. CDR3 DNA: TGTGCCAGCAGCCAAGGTTTTTTGGGCCCGGGACAAGATTCACCCCTCCACTTT.

The chain carries TRBV5-8 and TRBJ1-2, with 7 positions matching TRBD1. V lost 3 bases to trimming and J lost 4 bases; unmatched junction nucleotides: 3. CDR1 is SGHTS, CDR2 YDEGEE, per germline. The CDR3 extends over 13 amino acids. CDR3 protein: CASSSGQIYGYTF. CDR3 sequence (DNA): TGTGCCAGCAGCTCGGGACAGATCTATGGCTACACCTTC.

The genes are TRBV6-5 and TRBJ2-2, with D tentatively TRBD1 (6 bases). Germline CDR1 and CDR2: MNHEY and SVGAGI. There are 15 residues in the CDR3. Trimming took off 1 base at V and 4 bases at J, with 10 bases between the two ends. The CDR3 DNA reads TGTGCCAGCAGTTACTGGTCCAGGGGCACCGGGGAGCTGTTTTTT. This gives the protein CASSYWSRGTGELFF.

V gene TRBV6-5 combines with J gene TRBJ1-1; possibly TRBD1 for D (5 bases). The CDR3 runs 16 residues. V was pared by 2 bases and J by 5 bases, with 18 bases between. Germline-derived CDR1 and CDR2 are MNHEY and SVGAGI. In DNA, the CDR3 is TGTGCCAGCAGTTACGGGCGGAGCGGGGGAGGTACTGAAGCTTTCTTT. This encodes CASSYGRSGGGTEAFF.

This chain connects TRBV18 to TRBJ1-5; D uncertain. Trimming cost V 4 bases and J 0 bases, with 10 bases left between them. CDR1 and CDR2 (germline): KGHSH, LQKENI. This CDR3 has 15 residues. CDR3 sequence: CASSHDGDSNQPQHF. The CDR3 bases are TGTGCCAGCTCACACGACGGAGATAGCAATCAGCCCCAGCATTTT.

The rearrangement joins TRBV9 to TRBJ1-1; 9 bases are a match to TRBD1. The V segment lost 4 bases and the J segment 0 bases; nucleotides outside the gene matches: 13. The germline V gene has CDR1 SGDLS and CDR2 YYNGEE. The CDR3 is made up of 18 amino acids. Here the CDR3 reads CASSSPEQGAEVNTEAFF. CDR3 in DNA: TGTGCCAGCAGCTCACCTGAACAGGGGGCTGAGGTGAACACTGAAGCTTTCTTT.

The chain joins TRBV2 to TRBJ1-4; no reliable D call. The CDR3 has 14 amino acids. The germline V and J ends were trimmed by 4 bases and 12 bases, with 18 bases remaining between them. Germline V gene sequence: CDR1 SNHLY, CDR2 FYNNEI. The CDR3 protein is CASSVVGTSQELFF. Written as DNA, the CDR3 is TGTGCCAGCAGTGTCGTTGGCACGAGCCAGGAACTGTTTTTT.

This chain joins TRBV3-1 (or the pseudogene TRBV3-2) and TRBJ1-5; TRBD1 matches at 7 bases. V gave up 4 bases and J gave up 8 bases; unmatched junction bases: 5. Germline values: CDR1 LGHDT, CDR2 YNNKEL (reference sequence). The CDR3 runs 13 residues. CDR3 DNA sequence: TGTGCCAGCAGCCCAGGGGGTAGAGAGCCCCAGCATTTT. Translated, it gives CASSPGGREPQHF.

The count of this clone is one. This sequence joins TRBV7-6 and TRBJ2-1; TRBD2 matches at 7 bases. The CDR3 covers 16 residues. Germline V gene sequence: CDR1 SGHVS, CDR2 FNYEAQ. The trim removed 5 bases at V and 6 bases at J, leaving 13 bases unmatched. CDR3 in amino acids: CASSPAGGTNLNEQFF. Here the CDR3 DNA reads TGTGCCAGCAGCCCAGCGGGTGGGACTAACCTCAATGAGCAGTTCTTC.

The chain uses TRBV19 and TRBJ1-1; 8 bases line up with TRBD1. Germline V gene data show CDR1 as LNHDA and CDR2 as SQIVND (reference sequence). The V and J ends lost 6 bases and 0 bases, in that order; junction bases with no gene match: 6. The CDR3 runs 15 residues. The CDR3 DNA sequence: TGTGCCAGTAGCCCCGGACAGGGTTTGAACACTGAAGCTTTCTTT. Protein product: CASSPGQGLNTEAFF.

The chain carries TRBV7-9 and TRBJ2-4; a weak D match, TRBD1 (5 bases). The V gene lost 0 bases and the J gene lost 7 bases, with 10 bases spanning the gap. Germline V gene data show CDR1 as SEHNR and CDR2 as FQNEAQ (reference sequence). The CDR3 is 14 residues long. The chain's CDR3 is CASSLAAGLNIQYF. The CDR3 region has the DNA TGTGCCAGCAGCTTAGCGGCAGGGTTGAACATTCAGTACTTC.

The rearrangement joins TRBV28 to TRBJ1-2, with unresolved D. Per germline, CDR1 MDHEN and CDR2 SYDVKM. Deletions cut 1 base from V and 0 bases from J, with 6 bases between. The CDR3 loop spans 14 amino acids. CDR3 amino acids: CASSLSHSNYGYTF. CDR3 coding DNA: TGTGCCAGCAGTTTATCCCATTCTAACTATGGCTACACCTTC.

The chain carries TRBV20-1 and TRBJ1-1, with D possibly TRBD1 on 5 matching bases. The germline CDR1 and CDR2 sequences are DFQATT and SNEGSKA (reference sequence). This CDR3 has 10 amino acids. Trimming left V 1 base short and J 10 bases short, with 7 bases between. CDR3 nucleotide sequence: TGCAGTGCTAGAGGGGGCGGAGCTTTCTTT. This translates into CSARGGGAFF.